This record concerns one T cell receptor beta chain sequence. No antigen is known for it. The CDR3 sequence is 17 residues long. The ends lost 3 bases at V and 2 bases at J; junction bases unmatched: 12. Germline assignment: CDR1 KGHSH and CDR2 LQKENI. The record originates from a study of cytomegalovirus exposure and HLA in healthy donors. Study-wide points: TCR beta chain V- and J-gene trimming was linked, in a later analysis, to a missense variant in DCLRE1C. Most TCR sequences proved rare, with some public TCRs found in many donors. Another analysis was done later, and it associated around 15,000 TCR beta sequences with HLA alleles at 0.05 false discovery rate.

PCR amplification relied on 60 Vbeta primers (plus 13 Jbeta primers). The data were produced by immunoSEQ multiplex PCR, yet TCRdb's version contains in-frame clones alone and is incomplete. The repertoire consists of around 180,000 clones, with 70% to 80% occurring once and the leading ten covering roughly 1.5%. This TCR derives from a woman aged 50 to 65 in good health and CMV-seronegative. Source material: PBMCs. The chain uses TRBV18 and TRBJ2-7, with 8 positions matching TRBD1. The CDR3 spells CASSPLHTGTGTYEQYF. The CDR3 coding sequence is TGTGCCAGCTCACCCCTTCATACTGGGACAGGAACCTACGAGCAGTACTTC.